This TCR beta chain was identified during a study of cytomegalovirus exposure and HLA in healthy donors (dated by TCRdb to between 2016 and 2019). The study in broad terms: The 670 or so repertoires of the first cohort and the 120 validation repertoires were produced on the same platform, according to a later analysis. The study was designed to test whether signatures of past pathogen exposure could be identified by cataloging public T cell receptors. Besides the first cohort of hundreds of subjects, a separate validation cohort made up of about 120 different subjects was used. To predict cytomegalovirus infection status, the study brought together high-throughput TCR immunosequencing, statistical association of individual TCRs with disease status, and machine learning. The paper as a whole reports these results and caveats: Subsequent analysis determined that TCRs grouped into clusters in the first cohort also showed a tendency toward co-occurrence across the 120 validation repertoires, and 85% to 95% of cluster scores exceeded 0. A later analysis had no HLA typing for the validation cohort, so co-occurrence there was scored across all 130 or so repertoires. The authors suggested that the approach could potentially be extended to other disease states and immunological phenotypes. While some public TCRs were present in many individuals, most TCR sequences turned up only very rarely across donors. A few of the identified cytomegalovirus-associated TCR beta chains were confirmed in vitro to be specific for cytomegalovirus antigens. The study listed approximately 150 TCR beta chains as associated with cytomegalovirus. In both the original and validation cohorts, the classifier was reported to diagnose cytomegalovirus status with high specificity and sensitivity.

To note about this clone: Its recognized antigen is unknown. Qualities for individual bases were not recorded, and no much larger clone is one base off.

The receptor library was made with the immunoSEQ multiplex PCR assay. The authors' pipeline ran thus. A statistical classification framework was built to diagnose cytomegalovirus status from the catalog of TCR beta chain sequences. Sourced from immuneACCESS, this table was stored by TCRdb with only in-frame sequences that have V and J called. A share of the clones is absent; for the studies checked, an unresolved V gene accounts for under half, and the remainder has no known explanation. V, J and clone size are taken as reported in that table, and D and trimming were inferred from the DNA itself. Within this sample are over 50,000 clones, with approximately 92% of them counted one time only. The ten biggest clones cover 5.3% of the sample. The donors belonged to the validation cohort of approximately 130 subjects, which was separate from the roughly 670-subject first cohort. Spanning cysteine to phenylalanine, the CDR3 consists of 19 amino acids. Only the CDR3 portion is preserved as DNA: 57 bases, with reading frame beginning at the first base.

Sequenced input: PBMCs. The chain uses TRBV21-1 and TRBJ2-1; the table names TRBD2, a call not compared with the DNA. TRBV21-1 is a pseudogene locus. This receptor was taken from a young man in good health and CMV-seropositive. The DNA reads as follows: TGTGCCAGCAGCAAAGGGAGACTAGCGGGAAATTGCTCCTACAATGAGCAGTTCTTC. It translates as CASSKGRLAGNCSYNEQFF.